This T cell receptor beta chain derives from a study of cytomegalovirus exposure and HLA in healthy donors. Across the study: The same platform was used for the 95 to 150 validation repertoires and the roughly 730 first-cohort repertoires, a later analysis reported.

Libraries were prepared by immunoSEQ multiplex PCR; TCRdb keeps only in-frame clonotypes and omits some of them. The table includes fewer than 400,000 clones, roughly 86% detected once. Germline-derived CDR1 and CDR2 are SEHNR and FQNEAQ (reference sequence). The CDR3 sequence is 14 residues long. V lost 1 base and J lost 8; bases outside the gene matches: 5. The donors were members of the validation cohort, which comprised 120 subjects and was separate from the first cohort of 600 to 800 subjects. The rearrangement uses TRBV7-9 and TRBJ2-4, with 7 bases fitting TRBD2. This clonotype originated in a young man in good health and CMV-seronegative. Source material: PBMCs. In DNA form, the CDR3 reads TGTGCCAGCAGCTTAGGGCGGGGGTTGGACATTCAGTACTTC. Translation: CASSLGRGLDIQYF.